This T cell receptor beta chain was recorded in a study of shared clonotypes between healthy human individuals. Whole-study results and caveats: Expectations were that clonotype sharing among donors would be affected by sequencing depth. Memory subsets had estimated richness that was generally smaller than that of naive subsets.

Clones were read by immunoSEQ multiplex PCR, and TCRdb kept only the in-frame ones, dropping some. The sample yields approximately 500,000 clones, 96% seen once. CDR1 is SGHRS, CDR2 YFSETQ, per germline. The CDR3 has 14 residues. Deletions cut 4 bases from V and 2 bases from J, with 12 bases between. Concerning this clone: The target antigen is unknown.

The receptor comes from a woman aged 25 to 39 in good health. Sequenced input: naive CD4+ T cells sorted from blood. The subset denotes: CD45RA+ positively selected. V usage is TRBV5-1 and J usage is TRBJ1-2, with D maybe TRBD1 (6 bases). CDR3 coding DNA: TGCGCCAGCAGCCCCCGGACAGAAAACTATGGCTACACCTTC. Amino acid sequence: CASSPRTENYGYTF. The entire variable domain, with the rest obtained from reference TRBV5-1 and TRBJ1-2, is as follows: KAGVTQTPRYLIKTRGQQVTLSCSPISGHRSVSWYQQTPGQGLQFLFEYFSETQRNKGNFPGRFSGRQFSNSRSEMNVSTLELGDSALYLCASSPRTENYGYTFGSGTRLTVV.